This TCR beta chain was recovered during a study of blood T cell repertoires in COVID-19 (TCRdb year 2020). With regard to the full study: The collaborator samples originated in the United States, Italy and Spain and spanned the acute and convalescent phases of COVID-19. A freely available public database, intended as a resource for researchers studying the immune response to SARS-CoV-2, is where the repertoires were released. Where HLA class I and class II types were available, the types were taken from metadata supplied by the sample provider, not from assay-based typing. The prospective study material was composed of cDNA or gDNA derived from T cells, B-cell-depleted T cells, or PBMCs. The samples were drawn from two sources: the first 160 participants of the ongoing ImmuneRACE study, and 1,000 to 1,500 subjects contributed by 6 global collaborators. A de-identified subject ID, COVID-19 status, age in years and sex were almost always included in the sample metadata. Deeply sampled blood TCRbeta repertoires from subjects exposed to, actively infected with, or recovered from COVID-19 were included in the dataset.

Study-wide conclusions, independent of this receptor: The quantity of clinical and demographic metadata differed by source and by participant and was supplied without curation.

Notes on this clone: Its antigen target is currently unknown. Per-nucleotide qualities are absent, and no much larger clonotype sits a single base away.

Each collaborating institution followed its own protocols to collect whole blood in K2EDTA tubes. For TCRbeta analysis, collaborators shipped samples in one of three forms: frozen whole blood, isolated PBMCs, or DNA extracted from either of those sample types. TCRbeta CDR3 regions were amplified from genomic DNA using the immunoSEQ Assay, a bias-controlled multiplex PCR. The published analysis was carried out like this. The number of nucleated cells in each sample was estimated from the amplification of reference gene primers within the assay. To quantify the absolute abundance of each unique TCRbeta CDR3 rearrangement, sequence reads were collapsed and filtered. For each sample, productive Simpson clonality was calculated by taking the square root of Simpson's diversity index across productive rearrangements. TCRdb's version of the immuneACCESS table is confined to in-frame rearrangements and falls short of the full clone set. An unresolved V gene accounts for under half of the shortfall where checked; the remainder is of unknown origin. For V, J and clone size, that table is used; D and trimming come from the DNA. The sample profile shows around 180,000 clones; approximately 90% of them were found once. The top ten hold 2.1% of the sample.

The TCR sequence derives from a man between 65 and 85 years old with active or convalescent COVID-19. Source material: peripheral blood.

The base sequence is TGTGCCAGCAGTTTCGCCGGGACAGGAAGGGAAAAACTGTTTTTT. Translated, this is CASSFAGTGREKLFF. Recombination linked TRBV27 to TRBJ1-4, with 8 bases in between that match TRBD1. The CDR3 runs 15 amino acids, cysteine and phenylalanine included. Only the CDR3 region is kept as DNA, spanning 45 bases read in frame from base 1. The germline V gene (reference sequence) gives CDR1 as MNHEY and CDR2 as SMNVEV. At the junction V is shortened by 3 bases and J by 8 bases; bases outside the gene matches: 8.